Each of the 28 T cell receptor beta chains below was sequenced from the same sample in a study of identifying expanded T cells in peripheral blood. Repertoires were generated with immunoSEQ multiplex PCR, while TCRdb's copy carries only in-frame clones and drops some. The table lists approximately 130,000 clones, 75% to 90% of them singletons, with approximately 3% in the top ten. Material for sequencing was blood. The receptor source for this set is a person between 18 and 75 years old in good health.

The chain is built from TRBV6-6 and TRBJ1-6, with 9 bases identical to TRBD1. The V gene end was trimmed by 6 bases and the J gene end by 7 bases; junction bases not matched to a gene: 7. The CDR3 is 15 amino acids. Per the germline V gene, CDR1 is MNHNY and CDR2 is SVGAGI (reference sequence). The CDR3 region has the DNA TGTGCCAGCAGGGGACGGGACAGGGACAATTCACCCCTCCACTTT. This codes for CASRGRDRDNSPLHF.

The V call is TRBV5-4, the J call TRBJ1-6, with D possibly matching TRBD1 (6 bases). The CDR3 has 14 residues. V lost 5 bases, J lost 9 bases, and 15 bases lay in between. Per germline, CDR1 SGHNT and CDR2 YYREEE (reference sequence). CDR3 sequence (DNA): TGTGCCAGCAGTGGGGGACAAGGGGCTTCACCCCTCCACTTT. Protein: CASSGGQGASPLHF.

The chain combines TRBV18 with TRBJ2-1; 10 nucleotides agree with TRBD2. Germline CDR1 is KGHSH and CDR2 is LQKENI. The CDR3 has 17 amino acids. The trim removed 0 bases at V and 6 bases at J, leaving 8 bases unmatched. CDR3 sequence: CASSPPGRASGGNEQFF. The CDR3 DNA follows: TGTGCCAGCTCACCACCGGGGAGAGCTAGCGGGGGCAATGAGCAGTTCTTC.

This clone showed up just a few times. This chain connects TRBV5-1 to TRBJ2-1; D uncertain. The V end lost 1 base, the J end lost 4 bases, and 15 bases lay between the germline ends. The CDR3 sequence is 16 residues long. The germline gives CDR1 SGHRS, CDR2 YFSETQ. CDR3 DNA sequence: TGCGCCAGCAGCTTGAGGGAATCAGGTGAATACAATGAGCAGTTCTTC. Amino acids: CASSLRESGEYNEQFF.

This sequence joins TRBV30 and TRBJ2-2; D tentatively fits TRBD1 or TRBD2 (5 bases each). CDR1 is GTSNPN and CDR2 is SVGIG in the germline V gene (reference sequence). The CDR3 contains 15 residues. Trimming cost V 4 bases and J 1 base, with 13 bases left between them. The CDR3 DNA follows: TGTGCCTGGATCCGGGACGGAAAGAACACCGGGGAGCTGTTTTTT. Its protein product is CAWIRDGKNTGELFF.

CDR3 residues: CASSVEGNSYNSPLHF. The CDR3 coding sequence is TGTGCCAGCAGCGTAGAAGGCAACTCCTATAATTCACCCCTCCACTTT. The chain has TRBV9 and TRBJ1-6; D call uncertain. CDR3 length: 16 residues. V gave up 0 bases and J gave up 0 bases, with 7 bases separating them. The germline V gene encodes CDR1 SGDLS and CDR2 YYNGEE. Together with reference TRBV9 and TRBJ1-6, the CDR3 gives the full variable domain: DSGVTQTPKHLITATGQRVTLRCSPRSGDLSVYWYQQSLDQGLQFLIQYYNGEERAKGNILERFSAQQFPDLHSELNLSSLELGDSALYFCASSVEGNSYNSPLHFGNGTRLTVT.

This chain connects TRBV4-3 to TRBJ1-5; D is ambiguous. This CDR3 is 13 amino acids long. Trimming left V 1 base short and J 1 base short, with 2 bases between. Germline V CDR1 and CDR2: LGHNA, YSLEER. The CDR3 is CASSQASNQPQHF. CDR3 sequence (DNA): TGCGCCAGCAGCCAAGCCAGCAATCAGCCCCAGCATTTT.

This chain connects TRBV19 to TRBJ1-2; no firm D call. With 7 bases removed from V and 5 bases from J, the gap between germline ends came to 17 bases. CDR1 and CDR2 (germline): LNHDA, SQIVND (reference sequence). There are 14 residues in the CDR3. The CDR3 nucleotides read TGTGCCAGTACCCCCCTGGACTTCTTATATGGCTACACCTTC. Protein: CASTPLDFLYGYTF.

The genes are TRBV16 and TRBJ2-1; TRBD2 might be the D (6 bases). V was pared by 3 bases and J by 4 bases, with 10 bases between. This CDR3 comprises 14 residues. Germline CDR1 and CDR2: KGHSY and FQNENV. The CDR3 is CASSHWDSYNEQFF. CDR3 sequence (DNA): TGTGCCAGCAGCCATTGGGACTCATACAATGAGCAGTTCTTC. Drawing the rest from reference TRBV16 and TRBJ2-1, the complete variable domain is GEEVAQTPKHLVRGEGQKAKLYCAPIKGHSYVFWYQQVLKNEFKFLISFQNENVFDETGMPKERFSAKCLPNSPCSLEIQATKLEDSAVYFCASSHWDSYNEQFFGPGTRLTVL.

The CDR3 bases are TGTGCCAGCAGCGCGGGACACCCGGAGCTGTTTTTT. Protein: CASSAGHPELFF. The chain couples TRBV6-5 to TRBJ2-2; D is tentatively TRBD1 or TRBD2 (6 bases each). The CDR3 is 12 residues long. V lost 6 bases to trimming and J lost 10 bases, with 12 bases between them. Germline loops: CDR1 MNHEY, CDR2 SVGAGI.

This clone was seen once. The rearrangement joins TRBV18 to TRBJ1-2, with 8 nucleotides matching TRBD1. The CDR3 loop spans 17 amino acids. The trim removed 3 bases at V and 0 bases at J, leaving 9 bases unmatched. Germline V CDR1 and CDR2: KGHSH, LQKENI. The CDR3 region is CASSPFDRGASNYGYTF. The CDR3 region has the DNA TGTGCCAGCTCACCGTTCGACAGGGGTGCGTCTAACTATGGCTACACCTTC.

V is TRBV5-1 and J is TRBJ2-7; TRBD1 matches 8 bases. Germline V gene data show CDR1 as SGHRS and CDR2 as YFSETQ. CDR3 length: 16 amino acids. V lost 4 bases, J lost 3 bases, and 12 bases stayed unmatched. The CDR3 bases are TGCGCCAGCAGCATAGGGACAGGCAGACCCATCTACGAGCAGTACTTC. This encodes CASSIGTGRPIYEQYF.

The genes are TRBV9 and TRBJ2-5; no definite D call. Per the germline V gene, CDR1 is SGDLS and CDR2 is YYNGEE. Trimming took off 0 bases at V and 7 bases at J, with 10 bases between the two ends. The CDR3 length is 13 residues. The CDR3 reads CASSVDPSGTQYF. CDR3 sequence (DNA): TGTGCCAGCAGCGTAGACCCGTCCGGGACCCAGTACTTC.

This chain links TRBV29-1 with TRBJ2-7; no reliable D call. Trimming pared 6 bases from V and 4 bases from J, leaving 10 bases between. The CDR3 is 11 amino acids. Germline lookup yields CDR1 SQVTM and CDR2 ANQGSEA. CDR3 nucleotide sequence: TGCAGCGTGACCGCCCGGTACGAGCAGTACTTC. It yields the protein CSVTARYEQYF.

V usage is TRBV2 and J usage is TRBJ1-1; D perhaps matches TRBD1 (5 bases). Germline V gene data show CDR1 as SNHLY and CDR2 as FYNNEI. The ends were cut back, 7 bases at V and 0 bases at J, with 15 bases in the middle. This CDR3 contains 15 residues. CDR3 in amino acids: CASTPGAGLNTEAFF. CDR3 sequence (DNA): TGTGCCAGCACCCCCGGGGCGGGATTGAACACTGAAGCTTTCTTT.

The genes are TRBV6-1 and TRBJ1-2; D may be TRBD1 (6 bases). V dropped 6 bases and J dropped 3 bases, with 14 bases sitting between them. The CDR3 sequence is 14 residues long. Germline V gives CDR1 MNHNS, CDR2 SASEGT. CDR3 protein: CASRVTGLYYGYTF. The CDR3 DNA is TGTGCCAGCAGGGTCACAGGGCTCTACTATGGCTACACCTTC.

The table lists this clone with a count of one. DNA of the CDR3: TGTGCCAGCAGCGTAGTTCCCCATGAAAAACTGTTTTTT. It codes for CASSVVPHEKLFF. The chain combines TRBV9 with TRBJ1-4; D gene unclear. This CDR3 region has 13 residues. Per germline, CDR1 SGDLS and CDR2 YYNGEE. The germline V and J ends were trimmed by 0 bases and 6 bases, with 6 bases remaining between them.

This chain joins TRBV5-1 and TRBJ2-5; D may be TRBD2 (5 bases). CDR3 length equals 14 residues. CDR1 and CDR2 (germline): SGHRS, YFSETQ. The V end was cut by 4 bases, the J end by 2 bases, with 12 bases between. The CDR3 loop reads CASSPPGIQETQYF. The CDR3 DNA is TGCGCCAGCAGCCCTCCCGGGATTCAAGAGACCCAGTACTTC.

In DNA, the CDR3 is TGTGCCACCAGCAGAGATTTAGACTGGGAGCAGTACTTC. This codes for CATSRDLDWEQYF. This rearrangement joins TRBV15 to TRBJ2-7; D is ambiguous. Trimming shortened V by 0 bases and J by 7 bases, and 10 bases separated the two germline ends. Per germline, CDR1 LNHNV and CDR2 YYDKDF (reference sequence). The CDR3 sequence is 13 residues long.

CDR3 loop: CASSVNSPLHF. The CDR3 nucleotides are TGTGCCAGCAGTGTTAATTCACCCCTCCACTTT. The chain links TRBV2 to TRBJ1-6; D call uncertain. The CDR3 consists of 11 residues. V lost 4 bases, J lost 6 bases, and 1 base lay in between. Germline lookup yields CDR1 SNHLY and CDR2 FYNNEI.

This clone was detected only once. This chain links TRBV4-3 with TRBJ1-5; D ambiguous. Trimming took 0 bases from V and 9 from J, leaving 9 bases between them. Per the germline V gene, CDR1 is LGHNA and CDR2 is YSLEER. The CDR3 covers 13 residues. For the CDR3, the DNA is TGCGCCAGCAGCCAAGATTGGGATTCGCCCCAGCATTTT. This sequence encodes CASSQDWDSPQHF.

This clone was observed once. The CDR3 is CASSFGPEQFF. The DNA for the CDR3 is TGTGCCAGCAGCTTTGGACCTGAGCAGTTCTTC. The chain carries TRBV7-9 and TRBJ2-1, with D unclear. The CDR3 is 11 residues long. Germline loops: CDR1 SEHNR, CDR2 FQNEAQ (reference sequence). The ends were cut back, 3 bases at V and 9 bases at J, with 6 bases in the middle.

V and J are TRBV20-1 and TRBJ1-1; possible D gene TRBD1, 5 bases. Germline V lookup: CDR1 DFQATT, CDR2 SNEGSKA (reference sequence). The CDR3 covers 11 residues. V lost 6 bases, J lost 11 bases, and 16 bases lay in between. The CDR3, as DNA: TGCAGTGCCCTGGGGGAGGGTGAGGCTTTCTTT. Translating it yields CSALGEGEAFF.

V usage is TRBV5-1 and J usage is TRBJ2-3; D unclear. The V gene's germline CDR1 is SGHRS and CDR2 YFSETQ. V lost 1 base and J lost 7, with 16 bases in between. The CDR3 loop spans 15 amino acids. CDR3 in amino acids: CASSLMGGSTNTQYF. The CDR3 DNA sequence: TGCGCCAGCAGCTTGATGGGCGGTTCAACCAATACGCAGTATTTT. Based on the CDR3 plus reference TRBV5-1 and TRBJ2-3, the full variable domain is KAGVTQTPRYLIKTRGQQVTLSCSPISGHRSVSWYQQTPGQGLQFLFEYFSETQRNKGNFPGRFSGRQFSNSRSEMNVSTLELGDSALYLCASSLMGGSTNTQYFGPGTRLTVL.

This clone has a single count. This sequence joins TRBV13 and TRBJ2-7; tentative D call: TRBD2 (6 bases). This CDR3 has 14 residues. Germline lookup yields CDR1 PRHDT and CDR2 FYEKMQ (reference sequence). The germline V and J ends were trimmed by 0 bases and 2 bases, with 8 bases remaining between them. The DNA for the CDR3 is TGTGCCAGCAGCTTAGGGGCGGGGCCCTACGAGCAGTACTTC. This gives the protein CASSLGAGPYEQYF.

V gene TRBV7-2 combines with J gene TRBJ2-5; 7 bases are a match to TRBD1. With V trimmed by 1 base and J by 4 bases, 9 bases remained unmatched. There are 16 residues in the CDR3. Germline-derived CDR1 and CDR2 are SGHTA and FQGNSA. The CDR3 nucleotides read TGTGCCAGCAGCTTAGAGCCCGACAGGGTGAGAGAGACCCAGTACTTC. Protein product: CASSLEPDRVRETQYF.

The chain has TRBV2 and TRBJ1-1, with 7 bases fitting TRBD1. The germline CDR1 and CDR2 sequences are SNHLY and FYNNEI. The J segment lost 7 bases and the V segment lost 8 bases, leaving 13 bases of the junction unmatched. This CDR3 comprises 14 residues. The CDR3 is CASPKKDRRFEAFF. In DNA form, the CDR3 reads TGTGCCAGCCCGAAGAAGGACAGGCGATTTGAAGCTTTCTTT.

The CDR3 coding sequence is TGCGCCAGCAGCTCCTGGGCAGGGGTAAACACCGGGGAGCTGTTTTTT. Translated, it gives CASSSWAGVNTGELFF. This chain joins TRBV5-1 and TRBJ2-2; possible D gene TRBD1, 6 bases. This CDR3 region has 16 residues. Trimming removed 3 bases at V and 2 bases at J, with 14 bases between. The germline V gene encodes CDR1 SGHRS and CDR2 YFSETQ.